The source of this TCR beta chain is a study of cytomegalovirus exposure and HLA in healthy donors. 13 Jbeta primers and 60 Vbeta primers were used for the PCR. Profiled with immunoSEQ multiplex PCR; TCRdb holds only in-frame clones, not every one. The sample has approximately 150,000 clones; roughly 85% are singletons. Trimming pared 4 bases from V and 7 bases from J, leaving 5 bases between. CDR3 length equals 11 residues. CDR1 and CDR2 from the germline V gene are SGHDN and FVKESK. About this clone: Its specificity is unknown.

Notes on the study in general: Later analysis identified a missense DCLRE1C variant that was linked to TCR beta V- and J-gene trimming.

The clonotype comes from a man aged 18 to 30 in good health and CMV-seropositive. This chain links TRBV14 with TRBJ2-1; D is undetermined. The sample was PBMCs. Here the CDR3 reads CASSLSNEQFF. The CDR3 bases are TGTGCCAGCAGCCTTTCGAATGAGCAGTTCTTC.